Shown below are 26 T cell receptor beta chains from a single sample sequenced in a study of shared clonotypes between healthy human individuals. Sequencing was performed with immunoSEQ multiplex PCR; in TCRdb, only in-frame clones are kept and a portion is missing. The table lists 1,500,000 or so clones, about 98.5% of them singletons. The specimen sequenced was naive CD4+ T cells sorted from blood. Subset in this sample: CD45RA+ positively selected. These receptors were taken from a man aged 30-40 years in good health.

V gene TRBV4-3 combines with J gene TRBJ2-7; 8 positions match TRBD1. Germline V CDR1 and CDR2: LGHNA, YSLEER. V lost 5 bases to trimming and J lost 3 bases; unmatched junction nucleotides: 6. The CDR3 contains 14 residues. The CDR3 sequence is CASSRDRRDYEQYF. In DNA, the CDR3 is TGCGCCAGCAGCAGGGACAGGCGTGACTACGAGCAGTACTTC.

This clone was seen only once. This CDR3 is CAISPGGPSNQPQHF. CDR3 nucleotides: TGTGCCATCAGCCCGGGGGGGCCGAGCAATCAGCCCCAGCATTTT. The gene calls are TRBV10-3 and TRBJ1-5, with D possibly being TRBD1 (6 bases). This CDR3 spans 15 amino acids. V gave up 6 bases and J gave up 1 base, with 13 bases separating them. Germline V gene lookup returns CDR1 ENHRY and CDR2 SYGVKD.

The J gene is TRBJ2-3, the V gene TRBV10-3, with no clear D. The CDR3 spans 12 residues. CDR1 is ENHRY, CDR2 SYGVKD, per germline. The ends were cut back, 2 bases at V and 10 bases at J, with 10 bases in the middle. For the CDR3, the DNA is TGTGCCATCAGTGAGGGCAGAGTGGCGCAGTATTTT. It encodes CAISEGRVAQYF.

The V gene is TRBV29-1, the J gene TRBJ2-2; D not resolved. The germline V and J ends were trimmed by 1 base and 1 base, with 10 bases remaining between them. Looked up from germline, CDR1 is SQVTM and CDR2 is ANQGSEA. This CDR3 has 15 residues. The CDR3 reads CSVEGLFLNTGELFF. DNA for the CDR3: TGCAGCGTTGAAGGACTTTTCTTGAACACCGGGGAGCTGTTTTTT.

The rearrangement links TRBV5-6 to TRBJ1-2, with D perhaps TRBD1 (6 bases). The germline gives CDR1 SGHDT, CDR2 YYEEEE. The CDR3 spans 16 residues. V lost 4 bases and J 3 bases, leaving 19 bases between the germline ends. The CDR3 DNA reads as TGTGCCAGCAGCACCCGGGGGGGGCCCCTCGACTATGGCTACACCTTC. It translates to CASSTRGGPLDYGYTF.

This chain uses TRBV4-1 with TRBJ2-7; TRBD2 matches 10 bases. The V gene end was trimmed by 0 bases and the J gene end by 1 base; junction bases not matched to a gene: 12. Germline values: CDR1 MGHRA, CDR2 YSYEKL. The CDR3 is 19 amino acids. In DNA, the CDR3 is TGCGCCAGCAGCCAAGAAGGGCTAGCGGGAGATATGAGGTCCTACGAGCAGTACTTC. It codes for CASSQEGLAGDMRSYEQYF.

The genes are TRBV20-1 and TRBJ1-2; D unresolved. Trimming cost V 4 bases and J 4 bases, with 7 bases left between them. Germline-derived CDR1 and CDR2 are DFQATT and SNEGSKA (reference sequence). The CDR3 sequence is 11 residues long. CDR3 bases: TGCAGTGCTATTGCGGGCTATGGCTACACCTTC. This sequence encodes CSAIAGYGYTF.

The V call is TRBV2, the J call TRBJ2-7, with 7 bases that match TRBD2. The CDR3 has 15 residues. Germline loops: CDR1 SNHLY, CDR2 FYNNEI. Trimming took 8 bases from V and 2 from J; bases not matched to a gene: 12. The CDR3 here is CASGRPGGLTYEQYF. CDR3 coding DNA: TGTGCCAGCGGGAGGCCCGGGGGGTTAACCTACGAGCAGTACTTC.

This sequence joins TRBV5-6 and TRBJ2-7; weak D call: TRBD2 (7 bases). Germline-derived CDR1 and CDR2 are SGHDT and YYEEEE. This CDR3 has 18 amino acids. The V and J ends lost 1 base and 2 bases respectively, with 22 bases between them. In DNA, the CDR3 is TGTGCCAGCAGCTTGTTGGCGGGGGCTAGCGGTAAGCCCTACGAGCAGTACTTC. Translated: CASSLLAGASGKPYEQYF.

The chain couples TRBV2 to TRBJ2-7; the D is unclear. The CDR3 has 15 amino acids. Germline-derived CDR1 and CDR2 are SNHLY and FYNNEI. Trimming removed 4 bases at V and 0 bases at J, with 13 bases between. The DNA for the CDR3 is TGTGCCAGCAGTGCCTACGGACGGTCCTCCTACGAGCAGTACTTC. The encoded protein is CASSAYGRSSYEQYF. The full variable domain, with the rest looked up from reference TRBV2 and TRBJ2-7, is EPEVTQTPSHQVTQMGQEVILRCVPISNHLYFYWYRQILGQKVEFLVSFYNNEISEKSEIFDDQFSVERPDGSNFTLKIRSTKLEDSAMYFCASSAYGRSSYEQYFGPGTRLTVT.

The CDR3 DNA reads as TGCGCCAGCAGCTTGGGACAGCTCAGGCAAGAGACCCAGTACTTC. Its protein is CASSLGQLRQETQYF. J is TRBJ2-5 and V is TRBV5-1, with D perhaps matching TRBD1 (5 bases). The CDR3 contains 15 residues. The V end lost 0 bases, the J end lost 2 bases, and 11 bases lay between the germline ends. CDR1 SGHRS and CDR2 YFSETQ come from the germline V gene.

The rearrangement uses TRBV2 and TRBJ1-4; D gene uncertain. Trimming removed 7 bases from V and 0 bases from J, with 9 bases in between. The CDR3 has 14 amino acids. CDR1 is SNHLY and CDR2 is FYNNEI in the germline V gene. CDR3 sequence (DNA): TGTGCCAGCACCCAGGAGACAACTAATGAAAAACTGTTTTTT. Translating it yields CASTQETTNEKLFF.

This clone appeared a single time. The CDR3 loop is CASSLAGFPDEQYF. DNA for the CDR3: TGTGCCAGCAGTCTAGCGGGCTTTCCCGACGAGCAGTACTTC. The genes are TRBV6-1 and TRBJ2-7; 8 bases map to TRBD2. J lost 5 bases, V lost 5 bases, and 8 bases had no gene match. Per the germline V gene, CDR1 is MNHNS and CDR2 is SASEGT. The CDR3 runs to 14 residues.

The CDR3 spells CASSSQGRGTEAFF. Here the CDR3 DNA reads TGTGCCAGCAGTTCCCAGGGTCGCGGAACTGAAGCTTTCTTT. V usage is TRBV28 and J usage is TRBJ1-1, with TRBD1 as a possible D gene (5 bases). V shed 4 bases and J shed 5 bases, with 14 bases lying between them. The germline V gene has CDR1 MDHEN and CDR2 SYDVKM. The length of the CDR3 is 14 residues.

Written as DNA, the CDR3 is TGTGCCAGTAGCAAACTTATACAGCGGACTCAGAACTATGGCTACACCTTC. This encodes CASSKLIQRTQNYGYTF. The J gene is TRBJ1-2, the V gene TRBV19; D is unresolved. This CDR3 spans 17 amino acids. V was trimmed by 6 bases and J by 2 bases, leaving 22 bases between them. The germline V gene encodes CDR1 LNHDA and CDR2 SQIVND (reference sequence).

The chain links TRBV9 to TRBJ2-2; 11 nucleotides align to TRBD2. The CDR3 sequence is 16 residues long. Trimming at V came to 0 bases and at J to 7 bases, leaving 5 bases not matched to a gene. The germline gives CDR1 SGDLS, CDR2 YYNGEE. The CDR3 loop reads CASSVGLAGGVGELFF. The CDR3 nucleotides read TGTGCCAGCAGCGTAGGCCTAGCGGGAGGCGTCGGGGAGCTGTTTTTT.

The rearrangement links TRBV6-1 to TRBJ2-3; 7 positions agree with TRBD1. V shed 6 bases, J shed 1 base, and the junction held 1 base outside the gene matches. The CDR3 extends over 13 amino acids. The germline CDR1 and CDR2 sequences are MNHNS and SASEGT. As DNA, the CDR3 is TGTGCCAGCAGCGGACAGGGCACAGATACGCAGTATTTT. Protein product: CASSGQGTDTQYF.

This CDR3 reads CASSLVRTSQPQHF. DNA for the CDR3: TGTGCCAGCAGCTTGGTCCGAACCTCCCAGCCCCAGCATTTT. V and J are TRBV5-6 and TRBJ1-5; no clear D gene. The V and J ends lost 0 bases and 7 bases respectively, with 11 bases between them. This CDR3 has 14 amino acids. Per germline, CDR1 SGHDT and CDR2 YYEEEE.

A remark on this clone: Other DNA sequences in the same sample also yield this CDR3. The rearrangement uses TRBV19 and TRBJ2-3; 9 nucleotides agree with TRBD2. CDR3 length: 14 residues. The V and J ends lost 2 bases and 3 bases, in that order; junction bases with no gene match: 0. Germline lookup yields CDR1 LNHDA and CDR2 SQIVND (reference sequence). CDR3 residues: CASSISGRTDTQYF. In DNA form, the CDR3 reads TGTGCCAGTAGTATAAGCGGGAGGACAGATACGCAGTATTTT.

Notes on this clone: Distinct nucleotide sequences in the sample also encode this CDR3. V and J are TRBV7-9 and TRBJ1-1, with TRBD1 as a possible D gene (6 bases). Trimming cost V 1 base and J 11 bases, with 8 bases left between them. The CDR3 length is 11 residues. CDR1 and CDR2 from the germline V gene are SEHNR and FQNEAQ (reference sequence). The CDR3 DNA reads as TGTGCCAGCAGCTTAGGGACAGAGGCTTTCTTT. Its translation is CASSLGTEAFF. Full variable domain (rest looked up from reference TRBV7-9 and TRBJ1-1): DTGVSQNPRHKITKRGQNVTFRCDPISEHNRLYWYRQTLGQGPEFLTYFQNEAQLEKSRLLSDRFSAERPKGSFSTLEIQRTEQGDSAMYLCASSLGTEAFFGQGTRLTVV.

This chain joins TRBV6-5 and TRBJ1-1; 7 bases align to TRBD1. The CDR3 runs to 15 residues. V gave up 7 bases and J gave up 4 bases; unmatched junction bases: 12. Germline lookup yields CDR1 MNHEY and CDR2 SVGAGI. DNA for the CDR3: TGTGCCAGCATAAGACAGGGACCTGTTGGCACTGAAGCTTTCTTT. Amino acids: CASIRQGPVGTEAFF.

This chain links TRBV6-5 with TRBJ1-1, with D perhaps matching TRBD1 (5 bases). The V gene's germline CDR1 is MNHEY and CDR2 SVGAGI. V was cut by 0 bases and J by 1 base, with 12 bases left in between. The CDR3 extends over 16 amino acids. The CDR3 coding sequence is TGTGCCAGCAGTTACTCCCGGGGCGCGACGAACACTGAAGCTTTCTTT. Translation gives CASSYSRGATNTEAFF.

J is TRBJ2-3 and V is TRBV7-6, with TRBD2 matching 12 bases. Germline lookup yields CDR1 SGHVS and CDR2 FNYEAQ. CDR3 size: 17 residues. V shed 3 bases, J shed 2 bases, and the junction held 6 bases outside the gene matches. CDR3 loop: CASSFGLAGSPTDTQYF. The CDR3 nucleotides are TGTGCCAGCAGCTTTGGACTAGCGGGGTCCCCCACAGATACGCAGTATTTT.

In DNA form, the CDR3 reads TGTGCCAGCAGTGAAGAAGTGGCAGGGGGCTTGAACGAGCAGTACTTC. Encoded protein: CASSEEVAGGLNEQYF. The chain carries TRBV2 and TRBJ2-7, with 8 bases aligning to TRBD1. J gave up 5 bases and V 1 base, and 10 bases lay outside the gene matches. Per germline, CDR1 SNHLY and CDR2 FYNNEI. The CDR3 extends over 16 amino acids.

The chain combines TRBV29-1 with TRBJ2-1; TRBD2 is a possible D gene (5 bases). The CDR3 consists of 15 residues. V gave up 7 bases and J gave up 0 bases, with 16 bases separating them. Germline loops: CDR1 SQVTM, CDR2 ANQGSEA. The CDR3 sequence: CSEKPTTSSYNEQFF. The CDR3 DNA follows: TGCAGCGAGAAACCGACTACGAGCTCCTACAATGAGCAGTTCTTC.

The chain couples TRBV7-8 to TRBJ2-5, with D hard to call. Per germline, CDR1 SGHVS and CDR2 FQNEAQ. This CDR3 contains 13 residues. Trimming shortened V by 1 base and J by 1 base, and 4 bases separated the two germline ends. The DNA of the CDR3 is TGTGCCAGCAGCTTAGGGCCCCAAGAGACCCAGTACTTC. Translating gives CASSLGPQETQYF.